Below, 15 T cell receptor beta chains from the same sample are listed, as sequenced in a study of shared clonotypes between healthy human individuals. Method: immunoSEQ multiplex PCR; TCRdb's copy keeps in-frame clones and lacks some. The sample has millions of clones; approximately 90% are singletons. Sequences were obtained from naive CD4+ T cells sorted from blood. Sample subset: CD45RA+ positively selected. The receptors were gathered from a man aged 18 to 29 in good health.

J is TRBJ2-3 and V is TRBV14, with TRBD1 as a possible D gene (5 bases). CDR3 length equals 15 residues. V lost 6 bases and J 5 bases, leaving 18 bases between the germline ends. The germline CDR1 and CDR2 sequences are SGHDN and FVKESK. The CDR3 DNA is TGTGCCAGCAGTCAGTTGGCCAAGGGGAAAGATACGCAGTATTTT. Its protein product is CASSQLAKGKDTQYF.

The chain links TRBV10-3 to TRBJ1-4, with D possibly TRBD1 on 5 matching bases. CDR1 and CDR2 from the germline V gene are ENHRY and SYGVKD. V was shortened by 6 bases and J by 7 bases, with 15 bases between the two germline ends. The CDR3 is 14 amino acids. CDR3 nucleotides: TGTGCCATCAGGGACCCTGGGACGGTTGAAAAACTGTTTTTT. It encodes CAIRDPGTVEKLFF.

V and J are TRBV9 and TRBJ2-1; 10 bases agree with TRBD1. The J segment lost 6 bases and the V segment lost 4 bases, leaving 7 bases of the junction unmatched. Germline V gene lookup returns CDR1 SGDLS and CDR2 YYNGEE. This CDR3 spans 15 amino acids. CDR3 loop: CASSKDRGALNEQFF. The CDR3 DNA sequence: TGTGCCAGCAGCAAGGACAGGGGGGCTCTCAATGAGCAGTTCTTC.

This clone was recorded once. The J gene is TRBJ2-3, the V gene TRBV7-9; 12 positions agree with TRBD2. Germline V gene data show CDR1 as SEHNR and CDR2 as FQNEAQ (reference sequence). This CDR3 spans 17 amino acids. With V trimmed by 6 bases and J by 10 bases, 17 bases remained unmatched. The CDR3 reads CASSRTSGTEVQRAQYF. The CDR3 bases are TGTGCCAGCAGTCGGACTAGCGGGACCGAAGTTCAAAGAGCGCAGTATTTT.

The chain couples TRBV4-1 to TRBJ1-1; tentatively, D is TRBD1 (5 bases). The V end was cut by 4 bases, the J end by 3 bases, with 12 bases between. Germline CDR1 reads MGHRA; CDR2 reads YSYEKL. This CDR3 spans 14 amino acids. Written as DNA, the CDR3 is TGCGCCAGCAGCCCGTGGGGACGGGACACTGAAGCTTTCTTT. Encoded protein: CASSPWGRDTEAFF.

V is TRBV7-2 and J is TRBJ2-3; 14 positions match TRBD2. The germline V gene has CDR1 SGHTA and CDR2 FQGNSA. With V trimmed by 4 bases and J by 7 bases, 7 bases remained unmatched. The CDR3 is 16 residues long. CDR3 bases: TGTGCCAGCAGCTGGGCCGGGACTAGCGGGGGAAATACGCAGTATTTT. Translated, it gives CASSWAGTSGGNTQYF.

This sequence joins TRBV2 and TRBJ2-2; D ambiguous. V was cut by 8 bases and J by 8 bases, with 12 bases left in between. CDR3 length: 12 residues. Germline assignment: CDR1 SNHLY and CDR2 FYNNEI. The CDR3 DNA sequence: TGTGCCAGCGGGTCCGGGCGGGGGGAGCTGTTTTTT. Translation gives CASGSGRGELFF.

This chain connects TRBV7-9 to TRBJ1-6, with D maybe TRBD1 (6 bases). The CDR3 runs to 15 residues. The V end lost 3 bases, the J end lost 7 bases, and 13 bases lay between the germline ends. The germline V gene has CDR1 SEHNR and CDR2 FQNEAQ (reference sequence). The CDR3 nucleotides are TGTGCCAGCAGCTTTGAAGCGGGGGGCAATTCACCCCTCCACTTT. Its translation: CASSFEAGGNSPLHF.

This chain connects TRBV5-4 to TRBJ2-1; D ambiguous. The V and J ends lost 4 bases and 0 bases respectively, with 14 bases between them. Germline V gene lookup returns CDR1 SGHNT and CDR2 YYREEE (reference sequence). This CDR3 comprises 16 residues. In DNA form, the CDR3 reads TGTGCCAGCAGCGGACCGGGTTCTAGCTCCTACAATGAGCAGTTCTTC. Translated, it gives CASSGPGSSSYNEQFF.

The CDR3 region is CASSFGQGEMETQYF. The CDR3 DNA reads TGTGCCAGCAGCTTCGGACAGGGGGAAATGGAGACCCAGTACTTC. The chain is built from TRBV7-9 and TRBJ2-5; 10 bases line up with TRBD1. J was trimmed by 5 bases and V by 3 bases; bases with no gene match: 6. CDR1 is SEHNR and CDR2 is FQNEAQ in the germline V gene (reference sequence). This CDR3 has 15 amino acids.

V usage is TRBV19 and J usage is TRBJ2-6; a possible D gene is TRBD1 (5 bases). The germline V and J ends were trimmed by 6 bases and 2 bases, with 11 bases remaining between them. Looked up from germline, CDR1 is LNHDA and CDR2 is SQIVND (reference sequence). CDR3 length equals 15 residues. This CDR3 reads CASRSVTAGANVLTF. As DNA, the CDR3 is TGTGCCAGTAGGAGTGTGACAGCTGGGGCCAACGTCCTGACTTTC.

The chain employs TRBV28 and TRBJ1-3; possibly TRBD1 for D (5 bases). This CDR3 has 15 amino acids. CDR1 and CDR2 from the germline V gene are MDHEN and SYDVKM. The V end was cut by 3 bases, the J end by 8 bases, with 17 bases between. As DNA, the CDR3 is TGTGCCAGCAGTTTTCGCCAGGGAGTGTTGGACACCATATATTTT. Translated: CASSFRQGVLDTIYF.

The table lists this clone with a few counts. The chain links TRBV5-6 to TRBJ1-5; 10 bases are a match to TRBD1. Germline loops: CDR1 SGHDT, CDR2 YYEEEE. The junction had 5 bases not matched to a gene; V was cut back by 4 bases and J by 7 bases. The CDR3 runs to 14 residues. The CDR3 reads CASSLGQGQQPQHF. In nucleotides, the CDR3 is TGTGCCAGCAGCCTGGGACAGGGGCAGCAGCCCCAGCATTTT. Full variable domain (missing parts from reference TRBV5-6 and TRBJ1-5): DAGVTQSPTHLIKTRGQQVTLRCSPKSGHDTVSWYQQALGQGPQFIFQYYEEEERQRGNFPDRFSGHQFPNYSSELNVNALLLGDSALYLCASSLGQGQQPQHFGDGTRLSIL.

The rearrangement uses TRBV10-2 and TRBJ2-1; 15 bases fit TRBD2. The CDR3 spans 14 residues. Trimming at V came to 6 bases and at J to 9 bases, leaving 3 bases not matched to a gene. Germline V lookup: CDR1 WSHSY, CDR2 SAAADI. CDR3 bases: TGCGCCAGCAGGGAGGGACTAGCGGGAGGTGAGCAGTTCTTC. Translation gives CASREGLAGGEQFF.

The V call is TRBV7-6, the J call TRBJ1-2; D is undetermined. Germline V gene sequence: CDR1 SGHVS, CDR2 FNYEAQ. The CDR3 runs 16 residues. Trimming shortened V by 0 bases and J by 4 bases, and 15 bases separated the two germline ends. The CDR3 coding sequence is TGTGCCAGCAGCTTAGCGCATCGGGAGGTCGCCTATGGCTACACCTTC. Translated: CASSLAHREVAYGYTF.